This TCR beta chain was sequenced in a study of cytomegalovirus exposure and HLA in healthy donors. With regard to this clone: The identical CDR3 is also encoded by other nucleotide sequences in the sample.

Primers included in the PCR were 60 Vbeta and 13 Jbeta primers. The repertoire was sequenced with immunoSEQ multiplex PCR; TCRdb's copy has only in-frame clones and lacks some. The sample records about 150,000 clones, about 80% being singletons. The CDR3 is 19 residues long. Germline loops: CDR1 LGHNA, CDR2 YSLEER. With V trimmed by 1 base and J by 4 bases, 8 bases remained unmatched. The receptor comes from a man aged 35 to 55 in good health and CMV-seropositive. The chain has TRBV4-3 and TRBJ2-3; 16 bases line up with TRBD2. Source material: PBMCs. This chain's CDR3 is CASSQGGLAGGPGADTQYF. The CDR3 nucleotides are TGCGCCAGCAGCCAAGGGGGACTAGCGGGAGGGCCAGGGGCAGATACGCAGTATTTT.